The present T cell receptor beta chain was sequenced within a study of monozygotic twins with inflammatory bowel disease. Germline V gene lookup returns CDR1 SGHRS and CDR2 YFSETQ. CDR3 length: 16 residues. Using the 5' RACE reads, TCRdb records one entry per CDR3 protein without DNA. The sample's table shows approximately 200,000 distinct CDR3 sequences. The clonotype originates from a human donor with ulcerative colitis or Crohn's disease, or a healthy co-twin of an affected twin (not recorded which). The specimen was blood. This chain links TRBV5-1 with TRBJ2-7; TCRdb selects TRBD1, and the lack of DNA leaves this call unchecked. The CDR3: CASSFDSGQATYEQYF.